This TCR beta chain derives from a study of shared clonotypes between healthy human individuals. About the research overall: Three plates each covered CD4 naive and memory; CD8 naive two, CD8 memory one.

Findings and limits, study-wide: It was the few donors that limited the genetic and exposure-history diversity represented.

Unmatched junction bases numbered 5, after V lost 4 bases and J lost 1 base. From germline, CDR1 is LNHDA and CDR2 SQIVND (reference sequence). This CDR3 is built from 15 residues. TCRdb keeps only in-frame clones here, not all; method: immunoSEQ multiplex PCR. The table has 740,000 or so clones, 60% to 75% seen once; the top ten hold roughly 2%. Points on this clone: Its specificity is unknown. Other nucleotide sequences from this sample produce the same CDR3.

Both subsets, CD45RA+ naive and CD45RA-negative memory, were split from the CD4+ cells. The chain has TRBV19 and TRBJ2-7; TRBD1 aligns across 9 bases. This sequence originates from a woman aged 25 to 39 in good health. The sequencing input was memory CD4+ T cells sorted from blood. Subset given: CD45RA-negative fraction. CDR3 nucleotide sequence: TGTGCCAGTAGTAATCAGGGGACAGGGTCCTACGAGCAGTACTTC. It codes for CASSNQGTGSYEQYF.